This TCR beta chain is from a study of sequential checkpoint blockade in melanoma. For the study at large: Randomization was 1:1 between first-line nivolumab→ipilimumab and ipilimumab→nivolumab. After both sequences, patients received maintenance nivolumab.

CDR1 is SGDLS and CDR2 is YYNGEE in the germline V gene. Trimming took off 5 bases at V and 6 bases at J, with 17 bases between the two ends. The CDR3 spans 14 residues. The data were produced by immunoSEQ multiplex PCR, yet TCRdb's version contains in-frame clones alone and is incomplete. This sample has approximately 5,300 clones, with around 53% found just once. Treatment indicated: randomized to nivolumab then ipilimumab (arm A) or the reverse (arm B). DNA-damaging chemotherapy had not been given to any patient beforehand. Live CD3+CD8+ CD19− CD56− cells were sorted from PBMCs. This specimen consisted of CD8+ T cells sorted from blood (inferred from file names), obtained from a patient given nivolumab and ipilimumab in sequence. This receptor was obtained from a human donor with melanoma. The chain has TRBV9 and TRBJ1-2; tentatively, D is TRBD1 (5 bases). The CDR3 region is CASSFVGGINGYTF. Here the CDR3 DNA reads TGTGCCAGCAGTTTTGTCGGGGGGATTAATGGCTACACCTTC. Full variable domain (missing parts from reference TRBV9 and TRBJ1-2): DSGVTQTPKHLITATGQRVTLRCSPRSGDLSVYWYQQSLDQGLQFLIQYYNGEERAKGNILERFSAQQFPDLHSELNLSSLELGDSALYFCASSFVGGINGYTFGSGTRLTVV.